This T cell receptor (beta chain) is drawn from a study of T cell responses to AZD1222 COVID-19 vaccine. Overall study results and limits: Donors were mostly white British, more females; clonal diversity possibly underestimated. Vaccine-related CD4 TCRs covered spike, predominating at 160-218 and 743-854.

The V gene lost 4 bases and the J gene lost 1 base, with 14 bases spanning the gap. Germline values: CDR1 SGDLS, CDR2 YYNGEE. The CDR3 is made up of 15 amino acids. Points on this clone: Its antigen is still unknown.

TCRdb's table, derived via immunoSEQ multiplex PCR, lists solely in-frame clones and lacks some. The table shows approximately 81,000 clones, with 90% to 95% occurring only once. Sequenced material: peripheral blood, taken on day 0 of MenACWY control vaccination. The genes are TRBV9 and TRBJ1-1; D not resolved. This receptor was identified in an adult in good health. CDR3 DNA: TGTGCCAGCAGCTCCCAGGTTCATAGGAACACTGAAGCTTTCTTT. It yields the protein CASSSQVHRNTEAFF.